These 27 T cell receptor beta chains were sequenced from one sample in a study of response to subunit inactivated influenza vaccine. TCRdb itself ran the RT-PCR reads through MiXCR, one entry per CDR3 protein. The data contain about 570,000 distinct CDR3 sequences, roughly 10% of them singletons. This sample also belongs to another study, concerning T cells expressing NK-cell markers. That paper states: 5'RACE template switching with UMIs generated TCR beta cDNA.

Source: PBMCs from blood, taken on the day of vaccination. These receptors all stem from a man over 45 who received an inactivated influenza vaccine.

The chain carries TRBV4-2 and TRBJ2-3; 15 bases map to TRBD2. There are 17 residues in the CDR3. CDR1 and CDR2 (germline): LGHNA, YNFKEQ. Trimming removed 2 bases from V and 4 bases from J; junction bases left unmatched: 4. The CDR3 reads CASSQRTSGRAPDTQYF. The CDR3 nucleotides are TGTGCCAGCAGCCAACGGACTAGCGGGAGGGCCCCAGATACGCAGTATTTT.

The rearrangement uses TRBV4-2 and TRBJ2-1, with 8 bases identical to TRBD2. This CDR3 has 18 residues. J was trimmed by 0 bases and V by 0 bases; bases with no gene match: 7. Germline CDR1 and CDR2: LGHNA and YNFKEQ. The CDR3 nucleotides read TGTGCCAGCAGCCAAGATATACTAGCGGCCCTCTCCTACAATGAGCAGTTCTTC. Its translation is CASSQDILAALSYNEQFF.

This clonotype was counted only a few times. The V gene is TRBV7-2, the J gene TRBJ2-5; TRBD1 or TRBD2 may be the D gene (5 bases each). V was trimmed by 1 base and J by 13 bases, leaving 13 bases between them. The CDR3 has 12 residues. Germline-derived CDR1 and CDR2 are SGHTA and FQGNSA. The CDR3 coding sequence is TGTGCCAGCAGCTTAGGAGGGGAAAGCCCGTACTTC. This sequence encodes CASSLGGESPYF.

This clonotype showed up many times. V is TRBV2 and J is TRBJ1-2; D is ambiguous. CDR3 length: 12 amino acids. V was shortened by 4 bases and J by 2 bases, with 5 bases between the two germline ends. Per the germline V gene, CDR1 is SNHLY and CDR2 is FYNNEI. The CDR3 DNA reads TGTGCCAGCAGTGGCAGCAACTATGGCTACACCTTC. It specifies CASSGSNYGYTF.

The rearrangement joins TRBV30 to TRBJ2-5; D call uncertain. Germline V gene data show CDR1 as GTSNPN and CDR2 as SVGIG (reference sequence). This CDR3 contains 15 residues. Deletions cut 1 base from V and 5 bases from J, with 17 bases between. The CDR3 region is CAWSAGPPSRETQYF. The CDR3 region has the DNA TGTGCCTGGAGTGCGGGCCCCCCGAGTAGGGAGACCCAGTACTTC.

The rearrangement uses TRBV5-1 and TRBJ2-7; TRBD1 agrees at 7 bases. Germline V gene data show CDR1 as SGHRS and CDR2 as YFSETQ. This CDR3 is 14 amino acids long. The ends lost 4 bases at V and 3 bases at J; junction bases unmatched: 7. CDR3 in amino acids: CASSPYRGGYEQYF. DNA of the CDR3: TGCGCCAGCAGCCCATACAGGGGCGGCTACGAGCAGTACTTC. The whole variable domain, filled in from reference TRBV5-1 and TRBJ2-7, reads KAGVTQTPRYLIKTRGQQVTLSCSPISGHRSVSWYQQTPGQGLQFLFEYFSETQRNKGNFPGRFSGRQFSNSRSEMNVSTLELGDSALYLCASSPYRGGYEQYFGPGTRLTVT.

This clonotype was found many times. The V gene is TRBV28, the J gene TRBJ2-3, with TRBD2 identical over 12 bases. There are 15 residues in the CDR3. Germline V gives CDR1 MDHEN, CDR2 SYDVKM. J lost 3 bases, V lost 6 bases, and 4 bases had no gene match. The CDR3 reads CASRTSGRITDTQYF. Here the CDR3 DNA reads TGTGCCAGCAGGACTAGCGGGAGAATAACAGATACGCAGTATTTT. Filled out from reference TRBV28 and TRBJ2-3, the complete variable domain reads DVKVTQSSRYLVKRTGEKVFLECVQDMDHENMFWYRQDPGLGLRLIYFSYDVKMKEKGDIPEGYSVSREKKERFSLILESASTNQTSMYLCASRTSGRITDTQYFGPGTRLTVL.

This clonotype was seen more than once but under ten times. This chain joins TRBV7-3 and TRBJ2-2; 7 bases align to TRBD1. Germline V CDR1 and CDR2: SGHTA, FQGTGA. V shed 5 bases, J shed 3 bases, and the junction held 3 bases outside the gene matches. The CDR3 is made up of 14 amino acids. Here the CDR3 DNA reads TGTGCCAGCAGCAAGGGACAGTACACCGGGGAGCTGTTTTTT. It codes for CASSKGQYTGELFF.

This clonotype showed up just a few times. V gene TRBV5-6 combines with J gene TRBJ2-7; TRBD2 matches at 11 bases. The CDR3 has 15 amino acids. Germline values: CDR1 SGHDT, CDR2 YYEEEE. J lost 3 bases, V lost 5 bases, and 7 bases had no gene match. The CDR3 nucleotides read TGTGCCAGCAGTACGCCGGGACTAGCGGACTACGAGCAGTACTTC. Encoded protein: CASSTPGLADYEQYF.

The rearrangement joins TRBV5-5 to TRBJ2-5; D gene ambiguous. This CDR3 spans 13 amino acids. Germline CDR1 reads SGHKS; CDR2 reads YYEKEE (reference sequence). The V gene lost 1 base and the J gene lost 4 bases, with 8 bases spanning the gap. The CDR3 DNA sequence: TGTGCCAGCAGCTTGCTGACTGGAGAGACCCAGTACTTC. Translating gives CASSLLTGETQYF.

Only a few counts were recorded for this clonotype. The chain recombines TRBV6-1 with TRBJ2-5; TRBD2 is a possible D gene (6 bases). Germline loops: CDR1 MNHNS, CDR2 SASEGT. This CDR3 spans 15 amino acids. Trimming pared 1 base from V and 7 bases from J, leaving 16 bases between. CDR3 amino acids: CASSEGYRARGTQYF. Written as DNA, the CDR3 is TGTGCCAGCAGTGAAGGATATCGGGCGCGGGGGACCCAGTACTTC.

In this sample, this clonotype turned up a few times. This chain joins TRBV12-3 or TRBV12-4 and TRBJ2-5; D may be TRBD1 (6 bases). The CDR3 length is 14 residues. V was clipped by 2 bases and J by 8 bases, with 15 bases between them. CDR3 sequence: CASSLRGTQGTQYF. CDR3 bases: TGTGCCAGCAGTTTAAGGGGGACCCAAGGTACCCAGTACTTC.

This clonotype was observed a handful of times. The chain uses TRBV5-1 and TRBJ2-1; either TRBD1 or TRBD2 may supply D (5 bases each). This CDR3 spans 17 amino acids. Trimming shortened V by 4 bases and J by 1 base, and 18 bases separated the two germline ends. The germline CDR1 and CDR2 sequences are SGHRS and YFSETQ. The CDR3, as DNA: TGCGCCAGCAGCCCGGGGCCACCCTACCGGTCCTACAATGAGCAGTTCTTC. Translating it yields CASSPGPPYRSYNEQFF.

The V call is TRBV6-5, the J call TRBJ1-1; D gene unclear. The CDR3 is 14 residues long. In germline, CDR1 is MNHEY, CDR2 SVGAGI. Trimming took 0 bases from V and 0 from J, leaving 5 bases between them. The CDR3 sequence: CASSYSLLNTEAFF. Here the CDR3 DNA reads TGTGCCAGCAGTTACTCCCTACTGAACACTGAAGCTTTCTTT.

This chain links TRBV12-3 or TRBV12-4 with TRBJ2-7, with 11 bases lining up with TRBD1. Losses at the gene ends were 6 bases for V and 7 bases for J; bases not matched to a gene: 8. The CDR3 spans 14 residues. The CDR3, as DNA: TGTGCCAGCAGCTGGACAGGGGGCGCCTGGGAGCAGTACTTC. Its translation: CASSWTGGAWEQYF.

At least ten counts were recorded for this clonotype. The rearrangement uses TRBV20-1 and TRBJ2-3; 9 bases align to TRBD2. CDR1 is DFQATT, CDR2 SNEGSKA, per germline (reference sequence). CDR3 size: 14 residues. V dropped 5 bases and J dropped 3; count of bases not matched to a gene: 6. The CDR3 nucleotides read TGCAGTGCTGCCCTAGCGGGGTCGACAGATACGCAGTATTTT. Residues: CSAALAGSTDTQYF.

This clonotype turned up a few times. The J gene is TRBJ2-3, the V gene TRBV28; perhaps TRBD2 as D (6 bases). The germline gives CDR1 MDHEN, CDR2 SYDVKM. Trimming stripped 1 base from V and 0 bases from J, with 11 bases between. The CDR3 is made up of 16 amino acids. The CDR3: CASSLFSGVSTDTQYF. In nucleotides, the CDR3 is TGTGCCAGCAGTTTATTTTCGGGGGTTAGCACAGATACGCAGTATTTT.

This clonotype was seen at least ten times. The CDR3: CASSYGTSGSTDTQYF. The CDR3 nucleotides read TGCGCCAGCAGTTACGGGACTAGCGGGAGTACAGATACGCAGTATTTT. The chain joins TRBV5-1 to TRBJ2-3; the match to TRBD2 covers 14 bases. CDR3 length: 16 amino acids. The trim removed 5 bases at V and 3 bases at J, leaving 5 bases unmatched. Germline lookup yields CDR1 SGHRS and CDR2 YFSETQ.

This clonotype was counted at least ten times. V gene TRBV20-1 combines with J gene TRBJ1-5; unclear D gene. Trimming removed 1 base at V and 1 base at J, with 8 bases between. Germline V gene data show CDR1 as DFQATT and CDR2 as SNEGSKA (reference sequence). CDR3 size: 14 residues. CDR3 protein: CSARVVASNQPQHF. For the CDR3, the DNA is TGCAGTGCTAGAGTGGTGGCCAGCAATCAGCCCCAGCATTTT.

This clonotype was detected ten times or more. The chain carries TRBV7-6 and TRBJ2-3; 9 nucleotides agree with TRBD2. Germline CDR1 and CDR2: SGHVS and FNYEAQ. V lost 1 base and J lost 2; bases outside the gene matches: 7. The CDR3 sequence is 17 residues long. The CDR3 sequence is CASSLEASGIPTDTQYF. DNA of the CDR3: TGTGCCAGCAGCTTAGAAGCTAGCGGGATTCCCACAGATACGCAGTATTTT.

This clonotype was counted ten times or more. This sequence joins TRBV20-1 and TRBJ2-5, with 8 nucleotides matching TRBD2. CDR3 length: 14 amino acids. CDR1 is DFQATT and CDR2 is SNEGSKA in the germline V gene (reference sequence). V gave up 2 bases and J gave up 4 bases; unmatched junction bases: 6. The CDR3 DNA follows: TGCAGTGCTAGAATATTCGGGGGGGGAGAGACCCAGTACTTC. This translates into CSARIFGGGETQYF.

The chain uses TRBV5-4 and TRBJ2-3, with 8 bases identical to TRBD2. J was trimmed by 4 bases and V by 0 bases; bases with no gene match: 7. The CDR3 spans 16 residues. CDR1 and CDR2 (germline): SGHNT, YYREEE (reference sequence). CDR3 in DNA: TGTGCCAGCAGCTTGGCCCCGGGGGGGTCTGCAGATACGCAGTATTTT. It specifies CASSLAPGGSADTQYF.

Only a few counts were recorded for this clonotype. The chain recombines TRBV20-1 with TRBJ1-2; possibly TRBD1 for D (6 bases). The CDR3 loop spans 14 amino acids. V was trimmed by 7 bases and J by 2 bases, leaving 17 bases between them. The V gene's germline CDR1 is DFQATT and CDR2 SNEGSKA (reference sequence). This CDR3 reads CSGVPGGRNYGYTF. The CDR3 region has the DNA TGCAGTGGGGTCCCTGGGGGCAGGAACTATGGCTACACCTTC.

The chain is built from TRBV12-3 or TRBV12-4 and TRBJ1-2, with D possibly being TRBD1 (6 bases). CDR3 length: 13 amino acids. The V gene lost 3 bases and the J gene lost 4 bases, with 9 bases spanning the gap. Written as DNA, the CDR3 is TGTGCCAGCAGTTTTGGGACACGCTATGGCTACACCTTC. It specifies CASSFGTRYGYTF.

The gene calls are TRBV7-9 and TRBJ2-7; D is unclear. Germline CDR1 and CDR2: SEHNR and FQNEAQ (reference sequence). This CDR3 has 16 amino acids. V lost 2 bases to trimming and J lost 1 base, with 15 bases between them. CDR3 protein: CASSLSVSDSSYEQYF. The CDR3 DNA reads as TGTGCCAGCAGCTTAAGTGTTAGTGATTCGTCCTACGAGCAGTACTTC.

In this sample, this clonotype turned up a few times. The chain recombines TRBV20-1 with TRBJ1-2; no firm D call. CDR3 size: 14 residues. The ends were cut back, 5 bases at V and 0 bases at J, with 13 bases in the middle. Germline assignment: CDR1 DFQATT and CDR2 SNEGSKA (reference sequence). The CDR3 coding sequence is TGCAGTGCTCCCTCAGTAACCGCTAACTATGGCTACACCTTC. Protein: CSAPSVTANYGYTF.

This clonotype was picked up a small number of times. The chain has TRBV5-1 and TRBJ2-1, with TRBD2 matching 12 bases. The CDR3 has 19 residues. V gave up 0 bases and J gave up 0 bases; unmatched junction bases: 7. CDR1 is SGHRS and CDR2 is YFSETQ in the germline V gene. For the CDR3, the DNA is TGCGCCAGCAGCTTGGGGGTAGGACTAGCGGGACCCTCCTACAATGAGCAGTTCTTC. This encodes CASSLGVGLAGPSYNEQFF.